This passage covers 18 T cell receptor beta chains from one sample sequenced in a study of regulatory T cells in long-lasting Graves disease. For TCR beta, libraries came from iRepertoire HTBI primers and Arm-PCR of CDR3 regions. Each CDR3 protein gets one entry after TCRdb re-called the multiplex PCR reads with MiXCR. The top ten hold 9.5% to 15% of the sample, which has approximately 470,000 distinct CDR3 sequences, roughly 17% seen once. The sample's time point: newly diagnosed GD, antithyroid drugs for less than 3 months. Extracted PBMC RNA gave rise to the TCR library. This same sample was also part of a study on T cells in Graves' hyperthyroidism and ophthalmopathy.

Sequenced material: peripheral blood mononuclear cells (PBMCs), taken at new diagnosis, from a patient treated with antithyroid drugs. Receptors originate from a man aged 40-49 years with Graves disease.

In this sample, this clonotype turned up many times. The genes are TRBV13 and TRBJ2-7; D gene uncertain. V dropped 7 bases and J dropped 6 bases, with 22 bases sitting between them. Germline V gene data show CDR1 as PRHDT and CDR2 as FYEKMQ (reference sequence). CDR3 length: 15 residues. CDR3 loop: CASTPRVDGSLEQYF. DNA for the CDR3: TGTGCCAGCACCCCCCGGGTGGATGGCTCCCTCGAGCAGTACTTC.

J is TRBJ2-2 and V is TRBV24-1; TRBD1 might be the D (5 bases). Trimming pared 5 bases from V and 4 bases from J, leaving 10 bases between. The CDR3 runs 14 residues. Per the germline V gene, CDR1 is KGHDR and CDR2 is SFDVKD. CDR3 sequence reads: CATSVGVGTGELFF. CDR3 DNA: TGTGCCACCAGTGTAGGGGTGGGCACCGGGGAGCTGTTTTTT.

The chain combines TRBV9 with TRBJ2-3, with 10 nucleotides matching TRBD2. Germline assignment: CDR1 SGDLS and CDR2 YYNGEE. V trimming: 0 bases; J trimming: 0 bases; junction bases outside the gene matches: 7. The length of the CDR3 is 18 residues. The CDR3: CASSVGGGLAASTDTQYF. In DNA form, the CDR3 reads TGTGCCAGCAGCGTAGGTGGAGGACTAGCGGCTAGCACAGATACGCAGTATTTT.

At least ten counts were recorded for this clonotype. The genes are TRBV28 and TRBJ2-7; 7 bases are a match to TRBD2. The CDR3 has 15 amino acids. Trimming removed 4 bases from V and 0 bases from J; junction bases left unmatched: 6. CDR1 is MDHEN and CDR2 is SYDVKM in the germline V gene. The CDR3 is CASSSPSGGSYEQYF. CDR3 in DNA: TGTGCCAGCAGTTCACCTTCGGGGGGCTCCTACGAGCAGTACTTC.

This clonotype was found a few times. The chain recombines TRBV12-3 or TRBV12-4 with TRBJ2-7; D is unclear. The V end lost 8 bases, the J end lost 7 bases, and 15 bases lay between the germline ends. The CDR3 runs to 12 residues. Here the CDR3 DNA reads TGTGCCAGCGGCATCGACGGTTCGGAGCAGTACTTC. This gives the protein CASGIDGSEQYF.

This clonotype has a handful of counts. This chain connects TRBV28 to TRBJ1-5, with 9 bases lining up with TRBD1. From germline, CDR1 is MDHEN and CDR2 SYDVKM. The V gene end was trimmed by 8 bases and the J gene end by 0 bases; junction bases not matched to a gene: 5. The CDR3 totals 15 residues. The DNA for the CDR3 is TGTGCCAGCCAGGGACAGGGACGTAGCAATCAGCCCCAGCATTTT. Its translation is CASQGQGRSNQPQHF.

This clonotype was seen many times. The V and J genes are TRBV7-2 and TRBJ2-1, with D uncertain. The germline gives CDR1 SGHTA, CDR2 FQGNSA. The CDR3 extends over 14 amino acids. V lost 3 bases, J lost 1 base, and 7 bases lay in between. In DNA form, the CDR3 reads TGTGCCAGCAGCTTTCTGGGGTCCTACAATGAGCAGTTCTTC. As protein: CASSFLGSYNEQFF.

This clonotype was counted ten times or more. In DNA, the CDR3 is TGTGCCAGCAGCTTTTTTTCGAGCTCCTACGAGCAGTACTTC. Translated, it gives CASSFFSSSYEQYF. The chain uses TRBV11-1 and TRBJ2-7; D gene ambiguous. V was clipped by 3 bases and J by 0 bases, with 9 bases between them. The CDR3 length is 14 residues. Germline assignment: CDR1 SGHAT and CDR2 FQDESV (reference sequence).

This clonotype was counted a few times. The chain joins TRBV30 to TRBJ2-5; D might be TRBD1 or TRBD2, each matching 6 bases. In germline, CDR1 is GTSNPN, CDR2 SVGIG (reference sequence). This CDR3 spans 15 amino acids. Trimming removed 5 bases at V and 5 bases at J, with 21 bases between. The CDR3 DNA reads as TGTGCCTGGGAAAGGGGGGAGAGGAAGGGGGAGACCCAGTACTTC. This translates into CAWERGERKGETQYF.

There are many counts of this clonotype. This chain joins TRBV5-1 and TRBJ2-7, with D tentatively TRBD1 (5 bases). The CDR3 sequence is 12 residues long. V was trimmed by 5 bases and J by 6 bases, leaving 12 bases between them. Germline V gives CDR1 SGHRS, CDR2 YFSETQ. CDR3 nucleotides: TGCGCCAGCAGGGCGGACACGCTCGAGCAGTACTTC. Protein product: CASRADTLEQYF.

This clonotype was counted a few times. A read error is possible here, since a much larger clone lies one base away. This chain joins TRBV7-9 and TRBJ2-1, with D possibly TRBD1 on 6 matching bases. Germline values: CDR1 SEHNR, CDR2 FQNEAQ (reference sequence). The CDR3 is 12 residues long. The CDR3 loop is CANSLEGGKQFF. CDR3 in DNA: TGTGCCAACAGCTTAGAAGGGGGTAAGCAGTTCTTC. Combining the CDR3 with reference TRBV7-9 and TRBJ2-1 gives the whole variable domain DTGVSQNPRHKITKRGQNVTFRCDPISEHNRLYWYRQTLGQGPEFLTYFQNEAQLEKSRLLSDRFSAERPKGSFSTLEIQRTEQGDSAMYLCANSLEGGKQFFGPGTRLTVL.

This clonotype was seen a single time. The chain joins TRBV19 to TRBJ2-6; D uncertain. CDR1 is LNHDA, CDR2 SQIVND, per germline (reference sequence). The CDR3 contains 16 residues. Deletions cut 5 bases from V and 0 bases from J, with 11 bases between. The CDR3 here is CASSPDASSGANVLTF. CDR3 sequence (DNA): TGTGCCAGTAGTCCGGACGCAAGCTCTGGGGCCAACGTCCTGACTTTC. Looking up the rest from reference TRBV19 and TRBJ2-6 gives the full variable domain: DGGITQSPKYLFRKEGQNVTLSCEQNLNHDAMYWYRQDPGQGLRLIYYSQIVNDFQKGDIAEGYSVSREKKESFPLTVTSAQKNPTAFYLCASSPDASSGANVLTFGAGSRLTVL.

In its sample, this clonotype was seen many times. The chain carries TRBV30 and TRBJ2-5, with D hard to call. V was cut by 1 base and J by 2 bases, with 5 bases left in between. The germline gives CDR1 GTSNPN, CDR2 SVGIG (reference sequence). The CDR3 is 12 residues long. CDR3 in amino acids: CAWSGQQETQYF. The CDR3 bases are TGTGCCTGGAGTGGGCAGCAAGAGACCCAGTACTTC.

This clonotype was seen more than once but under ten times. The rearrangement joins TRBV2 to TRBJ2-3; TRBD2 agrees at 12 bases. The germline V gene encodes CDR1 SNHLY and CDR2 FYNNEI. V was pared by 6 bases and J by 5 bases, with 6 bases of the junction left unmatched. The CDR3 consists of 15 residues. As DNA, the CDR3 is TGTGCCAGCAGCGGCAAACTAGCGGGAGGAGATACGCAGTATTTT. The encoded protein is CASSGKLAGGDTQYF.

The rearrangement uses TRBV9 and TRBJ2-3; 9 bases map to TRBD2. The CDR3 loop spans 15 amino acids. CDR1 is SGDLS, CDR2 YYNGEE, per germline. V dropped 0 bases and J dropped 4; count of bases not matched to a gene: 3. For the CDR3, the DNA is TGTGCCAGCAGCGTAGATAGCGGGAGCTCAGATACGCAGTATTTT. Its protein is CASSVDSGSSDTQYF. Combining the CDR3 with reference TRBV9 and TRBJ2-3 gives the whole variable domain DSGVTQTPKHLITATGQRVTLRCSPRSGDLSVYWYQQSLDQGLQFLIQYYNGEERAKGNILERFSAQQFPDLHSELNLSSLELGDSALYFCASSVDSGSSDTQYFGPGTRLTVL.

The genes are TRBV7-3 and TRBJ2-6, with D possibly TRBD2 on 6 matching bases. The V end lost 4 bases, the J end lost 0 bases, and 16 bases lay between the germline ends. CDR1 SGHTA and CDR2 FQGTGA come from the germline V gene. The CDR3 covers 18 residues. CDR3 in DNA: TGTGCCAGCAGCTACGGTCCGGGACTTCCCTCTGGGGCCAACGTCCTGACTTTC. The encoded protein is CASSYGPGLPSGANVLTF.

As regards this clonotype: With a much larger clone just one base away, this may be a read error. Because the CDR3 is missing its conserved closing phenylalanine or tryptophan, this is likely a read error. This chain uses TRBV28 with TRBJ1-1; D may be TRBD1 (5 bases). The CDR3 runs 14 residues. CDR1 and CDR2 (germline): MDHEN, SYDVKM. V gave up 6 bases and J gave up 4 bases, with 15 bases separating them. The CDR3 region has the DNA TGTGCCAGCAGCATATATACGGGGCGCACTGAAGCTTTCTCT. It is translated as CASSIYTGRTEAFS.

The sample holds many counts of this clonotype. V is TRBV14 and J is TRBJ2-1, with 7 bases identical to TRBD2. V shed 1 base, J shed 8 bases, and the junction held 17 bases outside the gene matches. The CDR3 covers 18 residues. Germline-derived CDR1 and CDR2 are SGHDN and FVKESK. DNA of the CDR3: TGTGCCAGCAGCCAAGCGAGGGGTACGGCGGGAGTTTTCCATGAGCAGTTCTTC. Amino acids: CASSQARGTAGVFHEQFF.